This T cell receptor beta chain stems from a study of cytomegalovirus exposure and HLA in healthy donors (dated by TCRdb to 2016 to 2017). Notes on the research overall: According to an earlier analysis of 587 of the donors, some 180 million T cells yielded 100 million or so unique TCR beta sequences and about 300 Gb of sequence data. The study combined high-throughput TCR immunosequencing, statistical association of individual TCRs with disease status, and machine learning to predict cytomegalovirus infection status. All discovery cohort repertoires had been generated on a single sequencing platform. In the later analysis, no new phenotypic data were used to find candidate immune exposures; instead, reliance was placed on TCR beta sequences and their occurrence across donors. Using immunosequencing, the study profiled T cell repertoires from approximately 700 subjects and related those repertoires to cytomegalovirus serostatus. HLA typing included class I and class II loci at four-digit resolution. In a later genetic analysis, genome-wide SNP genotypes for about three fifths of the 666 donors were used, and that subset was treated as a discovery cohort. In an earlier analysis of 587 of the donors, high-throughput TCR beta sequencing was used to judge whether each TCR beta V gene segment behaved as functional or pseudogenic. The genetic ancestry cluster associated with self-reported Caucasian donors included roughly four fifths of the 398 genotyped donors. Several DR-DQ haplotypes were treated as single units for association and clustering because of strong linkage in the cohort. The study was designed to test whether signatures of past pathogen exposure could be identified by cataloging public T cell receptors. On average, around 240,000 unique TCR beta nucleotide sequences were sequenced per donor among 398 genotyped donors of the cohort, with roughly 18% of those sequences being non-productive. In addition to the first cohort of 666 subjects, a separate validation cohort of over 90 different subjects was used. Donor age, sex, ethnicity and CMV serostatus were compiled together with the repertoire data. A later analysis re-examined previously published TCR beta repertoires from just over 650 donors and added high-resolution HLA genotyping to investigate patterns of TCR occurrence. The number of donors typed differed by locus, with about 629-640 for A, B, C, DRB1 and DQB1, 522 for DQA1, some 570 for DPA1, and 472 for DPB1. Roughly 300 gigabases of sequencing data and around 80 million unique TCR sequences made up an early release that covered approximately 620 HLA-typed donors.

The cohort comprised 710 or so healthy bone marrow donors. Cohort members were all nominally healthy when sampled, although unrecorded immune exposures were likely present. The donor was CMV seropositive and belonged to the group of a few hundred seropositive cohort members. A peripheral blood sample was collected from each donor, and TCR beta sequencing was performed on peripheral blood mononuclear cells. Genomic DNA extraction from the blood cell samples was performed with the Qiagen DNeasy Blood Extraction Kit. Library preparation used the immunoSEQ multiplex PCR assay. A mixture of 60 forward primers for TCR Vbeta segments and 13 reverse primers for TCR Jbeta segments was used in the multiplex PCR. A multiplex PCR assay on genomic DNA amplified the CDR3 region of rearranged TCR beta genes. The Illumina HiSeq System was used to sequence the amplified TCR beta libraries as 87-base-pair reads. The authors' analysis ran thus. Across the 670 or so repertoires, a later analysis counted tens of millions of unique TCR beta chains, roughly 11 million of which were shared by at least two donors. To remove PCR and sequencing errors, raw reads were error-corrected and collapsed into unique sequences using a nearest-neighbor algorithm that merged closely related sequences. V, D and J gene segments were assigned by aligning CDR3 sequences to IMGT reference sequences. For a sequence to be retained, a match of at least six nucleotides to both a V gene segment and a J gene segment was required. Rearrangements were called productive when the CDR3 lacked stop codons and stayed in frame with V and J; all others were non-productive. Following IMGT convention, CDR3 was defined as the stretch from the second conserved V-encoded cysteine up to the conserved J-encoded phenylalanine. Sequences without an unambiguous match to a single V gene segment were excluded from the earlier analysis of several hundred of the donors. An earlier analysis of approximately 590 of the donors classified V segments as functional when productive rearrangements were above 56.7% and as segregating when the standard deviation between donors was above 5%. A statistical classification framework was built to diagnose cytomegalovirus status from the catalog of TCR beta chain sequences. In a later analysis, V and J genes were assigned by comparing TCR nucleotide sequences against IMGT/GENE-DB human TR gene sequences. In a later analysis, CDR3 sequences and most-parsimonious VDJ recombination scenarios were assigned using the TCRdist pipeline. A later analysis defined each TCR beta chain by its CDR3 amino acid sequence plus V-gene family, and excluded reads lacking a unique V-gene family. In a later analysis, around 650 highly shared, low-generation-probability nucleotide sequences were removed to address suspected cross-contamination and a sequencing artifact. In a later analysis, a clonal expansion index for each public chain was calculated from normalized within-repertoire ranks of inferred template counts. In a later analysis, generation probabilities were computed using a VDJ recombination model fitted to out-of-frame rearrangements, and the results were checked against IGoR. In a later analysis, hypergeometric tests were used to score TCR-TCR, TCR-HLA and TCR-CMV co-occurrence, with a repertoire-size bias correction applied to TCR pairs. To estimate false discovery rates, a later analysis permuted the HLA or CMV assignments 20 times. In a later analysis, co-occurring TCRs were grouped using DBSCAN, with TCRdist sequence similarity added in when clustering inside HLA-allele-positive subsets. For co-occurrence clustering, repertoires with fewer than 30,000 or more than 120,000 public chains were excluded, along with a handful of repertoires with anomalous nucleotide sharing. The source is immuneACCESS, and TCRdb retained only in-frame sequences with V and J called. Part of the clones is not carried over; for the studies checked, unresolved V genes explain less than half of this, and the remainder is unexplained. That table is the source of V, J and clone size, and D and trimming were worked out from the DNA. The sample table records about 110,000 clones. The ten largest clones add up to around 7% of the sample.

V is pared back by 4 bases and J by 4 bases, with 11 bases lying between the germline termini. CDR1 and CDR2 are drawn from the germline V gene: MGHRA, YSYEKL. The CDR3, from cysteine to phenylalanine, totals 14 residues. Solely the CDR3 DNA is kept, with 42 bases framed from the first base. With regard to this clone: Its antigen is unknown.

Points the paper makes about the study in general: Across donors, most TCR sequences were observed very rarely, whereas some public TCRs were present in many individuals. Roughly uniform sequencing depth across donors was assumed in presence/absence analyses, although this assumption may not hold. At a false discovery rate of 0.05, a later analysis linked 15,000 to 20,000 TCR beta sequences to specific HLA alleles. An earlier analysis of several hundred of the donors showed that most TCR beta V segments appeared in productive rearrangements either about 87% or about 30% of the time, which broadly matched IMGT annotations. According to a later analysis, parvovirus B19, influenza, CMV and Epstein-Barr virus appeared linked to several top co-occurrence clusters. Compared with equally common non-associated chains, HLA-associated TCR beta chains in a later analysis were more clonally expanded and had lower generation probabilities. In the study, approximately 160 TCR beta chains were listed as associated with cytomegalovirus. Immune exposure information for the cohort was limited to CMV serostatus. In a later analysis, TCR association rates were found to vary across HLA loci, with the most associated TCRs seen for DRB1 alleles and the fewest for HLA-C alleles. A further reported finding was that TCR beta sequences accurately predicted the HLA-A and HLA-B alleles for most subjects in the first cohort. When HLA alleles, especially DR and DQ, strongly co-occurred, TCR associations were difficult to assign to individual alleles. Because some donors lacked HLA typing at each locus, the association tests relied only on the typed subset. A later genetic analysis reported fewer N-insertions in productive TCRs among donors in an Asian-associated ancestry cluster than the roughly 620-donor mean. A cluster of highly shared sequence variants was judged likely to represent a technical artifact of the sequencing pipeline. A later analysis found that most CMV-associated TCR beta chains appeared HLA-restricted, with HLA associations seemingly driven largely by CMV exposure. In vitro tests confirmed that a few of the cytomegalovirus-associated TCR beta chains recognize cytomegalovirus antigens. Only TCR beta chains were sequenced in this cohort, and the absence of alpha or paired-chain data limited detectable features. In both the original and validation cohorts, the classifier was reported to diagnose cytomegalovirus status with high specificity and sensitivity. Some IMGT-functional V segments, including TRBV6-2 and TRBV6-3, could not be distinguished by the 87-base-pair reads and were therefore excluded. An association between a missense DCLRE1C variant and V-gene and J-gene trimming of TCR beta chains was found in a later genetic analysis and replicated in an independent cohort. Because counts were too low, seventeen rarely observed V segments, including chromosome 9 orphons, were excluded from the earlier analysis of under 650 of the donors. Linkage disequilibrium might explain the correlated functional status among segregating V segments, but an unknown experimental factor could not be ruled out. The authors suggested that the approach could potentially be extended to other disease states and immunological phenotypes.

Specimen: PBMCs. The TCR sequence derives from a middle-aged man in good health and CMV-seropositive. This sequence uses TRBV4-1 and TRBJ1-5, with TRBD1 as a weak D call on 6 bases. The bases read TGCGCCAGCAGCCTCCTGACAGGTAATCAGCCCCAGCATTTT. It translates as CASSLLTGNQPQHF.